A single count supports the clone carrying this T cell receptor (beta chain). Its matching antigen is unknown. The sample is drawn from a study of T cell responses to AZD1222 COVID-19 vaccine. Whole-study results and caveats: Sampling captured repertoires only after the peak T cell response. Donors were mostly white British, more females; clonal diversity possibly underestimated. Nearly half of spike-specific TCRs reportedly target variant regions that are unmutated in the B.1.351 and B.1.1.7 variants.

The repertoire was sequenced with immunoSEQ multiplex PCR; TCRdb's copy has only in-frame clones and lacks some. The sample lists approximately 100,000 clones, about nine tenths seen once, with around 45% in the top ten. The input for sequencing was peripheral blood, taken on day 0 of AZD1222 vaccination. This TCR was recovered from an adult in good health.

CDR3 protein: CATSKTGGGTDTQYF. The CDR3 DNA sequence: TGTGCCACCAGCAAGACAGGGGGGGGCACAGATACGCAGTATTTT. This chain connects TRBV15 to TRBJ2-3, with 9 bases that match TRBD1. CDR3 length: 15 residues. From germline, CDR1 is LNHNV and CDR2 YYDKDF (reference sequence). With 4 bases clipped from V and 1 base from J, the junction kept 3 bases outside the gene matches.